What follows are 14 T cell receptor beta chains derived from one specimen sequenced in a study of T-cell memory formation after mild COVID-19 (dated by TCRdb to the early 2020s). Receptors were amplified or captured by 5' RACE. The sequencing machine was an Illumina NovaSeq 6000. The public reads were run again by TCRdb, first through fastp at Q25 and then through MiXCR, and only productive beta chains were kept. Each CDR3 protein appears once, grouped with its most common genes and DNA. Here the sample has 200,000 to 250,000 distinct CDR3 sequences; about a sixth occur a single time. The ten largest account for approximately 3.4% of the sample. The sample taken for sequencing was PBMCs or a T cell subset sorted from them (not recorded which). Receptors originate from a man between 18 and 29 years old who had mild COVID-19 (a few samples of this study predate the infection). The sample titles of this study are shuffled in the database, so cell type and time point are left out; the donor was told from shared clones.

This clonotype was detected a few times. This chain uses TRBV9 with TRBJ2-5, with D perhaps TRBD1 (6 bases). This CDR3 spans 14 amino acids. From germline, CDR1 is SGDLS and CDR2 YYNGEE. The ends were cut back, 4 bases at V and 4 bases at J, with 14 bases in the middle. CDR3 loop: CASSSTGFVETQYF. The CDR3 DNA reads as TGTGCCAGCAGCTCCACAGGGTTCGTAGAGACCCAGTACTTC. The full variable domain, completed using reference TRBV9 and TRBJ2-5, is DSGVTQTPKHLITATGQRVTLRCSPRSGDLSVYWYQQSLDQGLQFLIQYYNGEERAKGNILERFSAQQFPDLHSELNLSSLELGDSALYFCASSSTGFVETQYFGPGTRLLVL.

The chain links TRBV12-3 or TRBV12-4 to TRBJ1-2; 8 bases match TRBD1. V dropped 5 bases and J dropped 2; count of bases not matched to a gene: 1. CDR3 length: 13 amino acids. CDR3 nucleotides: TGTGCCAGCAGTGGGGACAGGAACTATGGCTACACCTTC. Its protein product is CASSGDRNYGYTF.

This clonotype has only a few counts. CDR3 region: CASSLLAEYTGELFF. For the CDR3, the DNA is TGTGCCAGCAGTTTGTTGGCAGAATATACCGGGGAGCTGTTTTTT. The chain joins TRBV28 to TRBJ2-2; D remains ambiguous. V was trimmed by 3 bases and J by 5 bases, leaving 13 bases between them. The CDR3 contains 15 residues. Germline lookup yields CDR1 MDHEN and CDR2 SYDVKM. Combining the CDR3 with reference TRBV28 and TRBJ2-2 gives the whole variable domain DVKVTQSSRYLVKRTGEKVFLECVQDMDHENMFWYRQDPGLGLRLIYFSYDVKMKEKGDIPEGYSVSREKKERFSLILESASTNQTSMYLCASSLLAEYTGELFFGEGSRLTVL.

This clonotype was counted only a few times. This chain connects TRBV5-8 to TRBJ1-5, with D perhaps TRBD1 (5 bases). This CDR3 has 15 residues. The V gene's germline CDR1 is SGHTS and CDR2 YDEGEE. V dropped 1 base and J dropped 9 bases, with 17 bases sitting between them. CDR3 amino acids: CASSLWGILGTPQHF. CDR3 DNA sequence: TGTGCCAGCAGCTTGTGGGGTATTTTGGGGACGCCCCAGCATTTT.

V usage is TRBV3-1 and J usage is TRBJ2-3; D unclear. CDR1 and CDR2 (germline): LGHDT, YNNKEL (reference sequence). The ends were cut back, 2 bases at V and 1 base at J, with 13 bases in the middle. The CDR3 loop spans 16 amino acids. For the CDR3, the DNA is TGTGCCAGCAGCCAATTAATCTCGGCGGGCACAGATACGCAGTATTTT. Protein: CASSQLISAGTDTQYF.

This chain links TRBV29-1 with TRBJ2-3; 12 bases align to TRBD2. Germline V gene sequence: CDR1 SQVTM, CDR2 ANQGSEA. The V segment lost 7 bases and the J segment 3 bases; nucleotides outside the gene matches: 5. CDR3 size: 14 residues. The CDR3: CSAGLAGSTDTQYF. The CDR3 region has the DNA TGCAGCGCCGGACTAGCGGGGTCGACAGATACGCAGTATTTT.

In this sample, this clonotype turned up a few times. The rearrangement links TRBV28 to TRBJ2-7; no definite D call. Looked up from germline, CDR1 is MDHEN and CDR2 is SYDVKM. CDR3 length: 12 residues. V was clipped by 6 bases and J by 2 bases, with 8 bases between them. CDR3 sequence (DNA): TGTGCCAGCAGAACAGAGACCTACGAGCAGTACGTC. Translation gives CASRTETYEQYV.

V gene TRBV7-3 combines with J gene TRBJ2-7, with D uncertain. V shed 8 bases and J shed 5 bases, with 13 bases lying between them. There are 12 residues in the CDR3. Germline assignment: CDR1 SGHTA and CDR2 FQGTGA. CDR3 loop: CASAIGWNEQYV. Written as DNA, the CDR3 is TGTGCCAGCGCCATAGGGTGGAACGAGCAGTACGTC.

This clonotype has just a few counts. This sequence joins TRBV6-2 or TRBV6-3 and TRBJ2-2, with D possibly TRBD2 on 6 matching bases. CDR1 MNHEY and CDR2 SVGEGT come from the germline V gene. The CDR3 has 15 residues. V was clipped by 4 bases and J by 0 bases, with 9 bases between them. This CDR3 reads CASSLGLTNTGELFF. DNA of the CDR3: TGTGCCAGCAGTTTGGGACTGACGAACACCGGGGAGCTGTTTTTT.

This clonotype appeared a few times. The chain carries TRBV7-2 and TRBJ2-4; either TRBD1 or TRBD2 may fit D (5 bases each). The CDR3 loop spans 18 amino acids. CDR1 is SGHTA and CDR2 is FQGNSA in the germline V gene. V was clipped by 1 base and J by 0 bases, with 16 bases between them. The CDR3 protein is CASSLVLGRVIAKNIQYF. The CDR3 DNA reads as TGTGCCAGCAGCTTAGTACTAGGCAGGGTGATAGCCAAAAACATTCAGTACTTC.

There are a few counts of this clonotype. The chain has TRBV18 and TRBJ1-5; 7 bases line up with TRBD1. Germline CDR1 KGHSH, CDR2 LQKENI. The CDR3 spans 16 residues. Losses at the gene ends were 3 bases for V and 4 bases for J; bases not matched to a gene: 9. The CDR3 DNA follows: TGTGCCAGCTCACCGGGACAGATCGATAGGAATCAGCCCCAGCATTTT. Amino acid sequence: CASSPGQIDRNQPQHF.

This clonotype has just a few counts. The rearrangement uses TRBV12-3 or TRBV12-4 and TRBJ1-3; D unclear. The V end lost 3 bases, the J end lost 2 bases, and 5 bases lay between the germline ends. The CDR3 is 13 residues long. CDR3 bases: TGTGCCAGCAGTTTTACGGCTGGAAACACCATATATTTT. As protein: CASSFTAGNTIYF.

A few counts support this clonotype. This chain's CDR3 is CASTRGTGGNEQFF. DNA for the CDR3: TGTGCCAGCACCCGGGGGACGGGGGGGAATGAGCAGTTCTTC. The chain links TRBV6-1 to TRBJ2-1; the match to TRBD2 covers 8 bases. CDR1 is MNHNS, CDR2 SASEGT, per germline. The V and J ends lost 7 bases and 7 bases, in that order; junction bases with no gene match: 9. The CDR3 length is 14 residues.

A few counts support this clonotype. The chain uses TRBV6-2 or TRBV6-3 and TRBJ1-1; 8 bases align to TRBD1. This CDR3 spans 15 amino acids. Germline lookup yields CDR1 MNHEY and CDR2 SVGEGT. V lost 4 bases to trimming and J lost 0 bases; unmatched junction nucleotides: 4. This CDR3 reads CASSSWGQVNTEAFF. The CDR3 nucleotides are TGTGCCAGCAGTTCCTGGGGACAGGTGAACACTGAAGCTTTCTTT.